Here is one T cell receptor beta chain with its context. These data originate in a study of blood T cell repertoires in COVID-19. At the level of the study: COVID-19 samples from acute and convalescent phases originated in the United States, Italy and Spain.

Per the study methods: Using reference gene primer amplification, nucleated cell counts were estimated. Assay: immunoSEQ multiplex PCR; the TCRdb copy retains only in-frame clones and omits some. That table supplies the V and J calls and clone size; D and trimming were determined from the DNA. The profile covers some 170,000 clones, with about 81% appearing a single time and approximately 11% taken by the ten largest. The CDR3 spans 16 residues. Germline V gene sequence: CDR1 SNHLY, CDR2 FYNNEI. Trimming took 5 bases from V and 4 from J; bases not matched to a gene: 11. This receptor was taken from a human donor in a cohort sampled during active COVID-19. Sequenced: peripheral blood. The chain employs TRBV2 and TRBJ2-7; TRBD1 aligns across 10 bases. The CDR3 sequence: CASSSGGDRGPYEQYF. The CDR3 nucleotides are TGTGCCAGCAGTTCAGGGGGAGACAGGGGGCCTTACGAGCAGTACTTC.